One and the same sample provided the 29 T cell receptor beta chains below, sequenced in a study of siplizumab effects on memory and regulatory T cells. The table came from immunoSEQ multiplex PCR; TCRdb's copy has only in-frame clones and leaves some out. The sample has about 100,000 clones; 94% are singletons. The sample was non-Treg CD4+ T cells sorted from blood. These receptors were obtained from a human donor in good health.

The rearrangement joins TRBV6-1 to TRBJ2-7; tentatively, D is TRBD1 or TRBD2 (5 bases each). Trimming stripped 8 bases from V and 2 bases from J, with 16 bases between. The germline V gene encodes CDR1 MNHNS and CDR2 SASEGT. The CDR3 is made up of 14 amino acids. CDR3 sequence reads: CASQRGISTYEQYF. DNA of the CDR3: TGTGCCAGCCAGAGGGGTATCAGCACCTACGAGCAGTACTTC.

The chain links TRBV7-8 to TRBJ2-2; no definite D call. CDR1 is SGHVS and CDR2 is FQNEAQ in the germline V gene. The CDR3 length is 14 residues. V gave up 6 bases and J gave up 0 bases, with 8 bases separating them. The CDR3 here is CASRRQTNTGELFF. CDR3 DNA: TGTGCCAGCAGGCGACAAACGAACACCGGGGAGCTGTTTTTT.

This clone has just one count. This chain uses TRBV18 with TRBJ2-7; 7 bases match TRBD2. Germline values: CDR1 KGHSH, CDR2 LQKENI. The CDR3 totals 15 residues. The V segment lost 8 bases and the J segment 0 bases; nucleotides outside the gene matches: 10. The CDR3 loop is CASQKGSGTSYEQYF. The CDR3 region has the DNA TGTGCCAGCCAAAAGGGCAGCGGGACCTCCTACGAGCAGTACTTC.

The CDR3 loop is CASSSRRGVTDTQYF. The CDR3 coding sequence is TGTGCCAGCAGCTCGAGACGCGGAGTCACAGATACGCAGTATTTT. The rearrangement uses TRBV2 and TRBJ2-3; no firm D call. This CDR3 contains 15 residues. CDR1 is SNHLY, CDR2 FYNNEI, per germline. The V gene lost 6 bases and the J gene lost 2 bases, with 15 bases spanning the gap.

V is TRBV7-3 and J is TRBJ2-2, with 11 bases aligning to TRBD2. Germline assignment: CDR1 SGHTA and CDR2 FQGTGA. The V segment lost 2 bases and the J segment 0 bases; nucleotides outside the gene matches: 5. The CDR3 has 18 residues. CDR3 sequence: CASSLGTSGRTNTGELFF. Written as DNA, the CDR3 is TGTGCCAGCAGCTTAGGTACTAGCGGGAGAACGAACACCGGGGAGCTGTTTTTT.

The rearrangement links TRBV4-1 to TRBJ2-7; 14 nucleotides align to TRBD2. CDR3 length: 16 amino acids. Germline V lookup: CDR1 MGHRA, CDR2 YSYEKL. V was pared by 0 bases and J by 6 bases, with 4 bases of the junction left unmatched. CDR3 sequence reads: CASSQDSGTSGSEQYF. The CDR3 DNA sequence: TGCGCCAGCAGCCAAGATTCTGGGACTAGCGGGAGCGAGCAGTACTTC.

The rearrangement links TRBV2 to TRBJ1-1, with a possible D match to TRBD1 (5 bases). Per the germline V gene, CDR1 is SNHLY and CDR2 is FYNNEI. The CDR3 is 12 residues long. V dropped 4 bases and J dropped 8 bases, with 11 bases sitting between them. CDR3 sequence: CASSGGTVEAFF. The CDR3 nucleotides read TGTGCCAGCAGTGGCGGGACTGTCGAAGCTTTCTTT. Drawing the rest from reference TRBV2 and TRBJ1-1, the complete variable domain is EPEVTQTPSHQVTQMGQEVILRCVPISNHLYFYWYRQILGQKVEFLVSFYNNEISEKSEIFDDQFSVERPDGSNFTLKIRSTKLEDSAMYFCASSGGTVEAFFGQGTRLTVV.

The gene calls are TRBV19 and TRBJ1-5; 7 positions match TRBD1. This CDR3 is built from 13 residues. V gave up 8 bases and J gave up 7 bases; unmatched junction bases: 8. Germline loops: CDR1 LNHDA, CDR2 SQIVND (reference sequence). CDR3 sequence (DNA): TGTGCCAGTTGGGGGAGGGGGCAGCAGCCCCAGCATTTT. As protein: CASWGRGQQPQHF. Full variable domain (rest looked up from reference TRBV19 and TRBJ1-5): DGGITQSPKYLFRKEGQNVTLSCEQNLNHDAMYWYRQDPGQGLRLIYYSQIVNDFQKGDIAEGYSVSREKKESFPLTVTSAQKNPTAFYLCASWGRGQQPQHFGDGTRLSIL.

This chain uses TRBV9 with TRBJ2-2; D is unclear. The CDR3 contains 14 residues. In germline, CDR1 is SGDLS, CDR2 YYNGEE. The V gene lost 0 bases and the J gene lost 4 bases, with 7 bases spanning the gap. Here the CDR3 reads CASSVGHSTGELFF. The CDR3 coding sequence is TGTGCCAGCAGCGTAGGACACAGCACCGGGGAGCTGTTTTTT.

CDR3 coding DNA: TGTGCCAGCTCACCACTGGGACAACGGGATGAGCAGTTCTTC. It is translated as CASSPLGQRDEQFF. V and J are TRBV18 and TRBJ2-1; D perhaps matches TRBD1 (6 bases). There are 14 residues in the CDR3. Germline V gene lookup returns CDR1 KGHSH and CDR2 LQKENI. The V end lost 1 base, the J end lost 8 bases, and 12 bases lay between the germline ends. The full variable domain, in which reference TRBV18 and TRBJ2-1 provide the parts outside the CDR3, is NAGVMQNPRHLVRRRGQEARLRCSPMKGHSHVYWYRQLPEEGLKFMVYLQKENIIDESGMPKERFSAEFPKEGPSILRIQQVVRGDSAAYFCASSPLGQRDEQFFGPGTRLTVL.

The V gene is TRBV28, the J gene TRBJ1-2, with D perhaps TRBD1 (5 bases). The CDR3 totals 12 residues. Trimming left V 8 bases short and J 4 bases short, with 11 bases between. Per the germline V gene, CDR1 is MDHEN and CDR2 is SYDVKM. CDR3 in amino acids: CASQTDLYGYTF. The CDR3 DNA follows: TGTGCCAGCCAGACAGACCTCTATGGCTACACCTTC.

This clone appeared once. The gene calls are TRBV18 and TRBJ1-1; D remains ambiguous. CDR3 size: 14 residues. The ends were cut back, 5 bases at V and 4 bases at J, with 14 bases in the middle. Germline values: CDR1 KGHSH, CDR2 LQKENI. CDR3 residues: CASSGSVLATEAFF. The DNA of the CDR3 is TGTGCCAGCTCAGGGTCAGTACTGGCCACTGAAGCTTTCTTT. Combining the CDR3 with reference TRBV18 and TRBJ1-1 gives the whole variable domain NAGVMQNPRHLVRRRGQEARLRCSPMKGHSHVYWYRQLPEEGLKFMVYLQKENIIDESGMPKERFSAEFPKEGPSILRIQQVVRGDSAAYFCASSGSVLATEAFFGQGTRLTVV.

This clone was found once. The chain recombines TRBV7-8 with TRBJ2-7; 7 bases are a match to TRBD1. The CDR3 is 16 amino acids. With V trimmed by 4 bases and J by 3 bases, 12 bases remained unmatched. The V gene's germline CDR1 is SGHVS and CDR2 FQNEAQ. Here the CDR3 reads CASSSPGQVVVYEQYF. In DNA, the CDR3 is TGTGCCAGCAGCTCCCCCGGACAGGTCGTGGTCTACGAGCAGTACTTC.

The chain recombines TRBV5-1 with TRBJ2-6; D remains unclear. CDR3 length: 13 amino acids. With 4 bases removed from V and 0 bases from J, the gap between germline ends came to 2 bases. Germline loops: CDR1 SGHRS, CDR2 YFSETQ. CDR3 in DNA: TGCGCCAGCAGCACCTCTGGGGCCAACGTCCTGACTTTC. It codes for CASSTSGANVLTF.

The chain is built from TRBV29-1 and TRBJ2-7; 16 bases agree with TRBD2. The junction had 9 bases not matched to a gene; V was cut back by 4 bases and J by 9 bases. CDR3 length equals 15 residues. Germline-derived CDR1 and CDR2 are SQVTM and ANQGSEA. The CDR3 DNA reads TGCAGCGTTGGGGAGCCGGGACTAGCGGGAGGGAGGCAGTACTTC. Translating gives CSVGEPGLAGGRQYF.

The V call is TRBV12-5, the J call TRBJ2-3; TRBD2 matches 8 bases. Looked up from germline, CDR1 is LGHNT and CDR2 is FRNRAP. J was trimmed by 1 base and V by 2 bases; bases with no gene match: 2. The CDR3 is 15 residues long. The CDR3 region has the DNA TGTGCTAGTGGTTTGACTAGCGGTCGCACAGATACGCAGTATTTT. Translated: CASGLTSGRTDTQYF.

This clone was observed once. The V call is TRBV6-1, the J call TRBJ2-3, with no clear D. The CDR3 is 12 amino acids. Trimming cost V 2 bases and J 2 bases, with 2 bases left between them. Germline V gene lookup returns CDR1 MNHNS and CDR2 SASEGT. CDR3 residues: CASSENTDTQYF. The CDR3 nucleotides are TGTGCCAGCAGTGAAAACACAGATACGCAGTATTTT.

CDR3 sequence reads: CASSQSNSAYGYTF. CDR3 coding DNA: TGTGCCAGCAGCCAATCTAACAGCGCCTATGGCTACACCTTC. The chain uses TRBV16 and TRBJ1-2; D unresolved. In germline, CDR1 is KGHSY, CDR2 FQNENV. Deletions cut 0 bases from V and 4 bases from J, with 9 bases between. This CDR3 is built from 14 residues.

The chain is built from TRBV7-2 and TRBJ2-3; no reliable D call. Trimming cost V 4 bases and J 1 base, with 9 bases left between them. The CDR3 runs 14 residues. Germline V CDR1 and CDR2: SGHTA, FQGNSA. CDR3 amino acids: CASSSEPRTDTQYF. The DNA of the CDR3 is TGTGCCAGCAGCTCCGAACCCCGCACAGATACGCAGTATTTT.

The chain links TRBV30 to TRBJ1-1; a weak D match, TRBD1 (5 bases). The CDR3 has 15 residues. The ends were cut back, 0 bases at V and 1 base at J, with 12 bases in the middle. CDR1 and CDR2 (germline): GTSNPN, SVGIG (reference sequence). The CDR3 DNA reads as TGTGCCTGGAGTGTACCGGGACGGACGAACACTGAAGCTTTCTTT. Encoded protein: CAWSVPGRTNTEAFF.

The chain joins TRBV6-6 to TRBJ1-3; D might be TRBD1 (6 bases). The germline V gene encodes CDR1 MNHNY and CDR2 SVGAGI (reference sequence). V lost 5 bases to trimming and J lost 2 bases, with 10 bases between them. The CDR3 spans 14 residues. CDR3: CASSPQGPGNTIYF. In nucleotides, the CDR3 is TGTGCCAGCAGTCCACAGGGTCCTGGAAACACCATATATTTT.

This chain connects TRBV6-1 to TRBJ1-2, with a possible D match to TRBD1 (6 bases). CDR3 length: 14 residues. Germline V CDR1 and CDR2: MNHNS, SASEGT. Trimming removed 6 bases at V and 4 bases at J, with 15 bases between. The CDR3 DNA follows: TGTGCCAGCAGACTCCGGGGGGGCGGCTATGGCTACACCTTC. Its translation: CASRLRGGGYGYTF.

This chain connects TRBV2 to TRBJ1-4, with TRBD1 as a possible D gene (6 bases). CDR1 SNHLY and CDR2 FYNNEI come from the germline V gene. This CDR3 has 17 residues. The V gene lost 11 bases and the J gene lost 7 bases, with 29 bases spanning the gap. CDR3 sequence reads: CAASRVVGQRGAEKLFF. The CDR3 coding sequence is TGTGCCGCCAGCAGGGTGGTAGGACAACGGGGGGCTGAAAAACTGTTTTTT.

The rearrangement uses TRBV27 and TRBJ1-1; 7 nucleotides agree with TRBD1. The length of the CDR3 is 15 residues. Trimming cost V 1 base and J 4 bases; bases outside gene matches: 6. CDR1 is MNHEY, CDR2 SMNVEV, per germline (reference sequence). The CDR3 here is CASSLWGRGGTEAFF. The DNA for the CDR3 is TGTGCCAGCAGTTTATGGGGCAGGGGGGGCACTGAAGCTTTCTTT.

V is TRBV28 and J is TRBJ2-4; 8 bases align to TRBD1. Germline values: CDR1 MDHEN, CDR2 SYDVKM. The trim removed 8 bases at V and 6 bases at J, leaving 6 bases unmatched. This CDR3 comprises 13 residues. CDR3 in DNA: TGTGCCAGCTCGACCGGGACAGGAAACATTCAGTACTTC. Translated: CASSTGTGNIQYF.

The rearrangement links TRBV19 to TRBJ2-7, with D tentatively TRBD2 (5 bases). The CDR3 contains 15 residues. Trimming took 6 bases from V and 1 from J, leaving 16 bases between them. The germline V gene encodes CDR1 LNHDA and CDR2 SQIVND (reference sequence). The CDR3 protein is CASSHSRPGSYEQYF. In DNA form, the CDR3 reads TGTGCCAGTAGCCACTCTCGACCGGGATCCTACGAGCAGTACTTC.

The count of this clone is one. This sequence joins TRBV6-5 and TRBJ2-1; TRBD2 aligns across 7 bases. There are 15 residues in the CDR3. Unmatched junction bases numbered 5, after V lost 2 bases and J lost 4 bases. Per germline, CDR1 MNHEY and CDR2 SVGAGI. The CDR3 nucleotides are TGTGCCAGCAGTTACAGGCCTAGCGGTTACAATGAGCAGTTCTTC. This gives the protein CASSYRPSGYNEQFF.

V is TRBV7-9 and J is TRBJ1-1; weak D call: TRBD1 (5 bases). Germline CDR1 and CDR2: SEHNR and FQNEAQ (reference sequence). The CDR3 runs 15 residues. V was trimmed by 5 bases and J by 3 bases, leaving 16 bases between them. The CDR3 loop reads CASSPTGTVDTEAFF. In DNA, the CDR3 is TGTGCCAGCAGCCCAACCGGGACGGTGGACACTGAAGCTTTCTTT.

This clone was recorded a few times. The chain is built from TRBV19 and TRBJ2-2, with TRBD1 matching over 10 bases. With V trimmed by 5 bases and J by 4 bases, 4 bases remained unmatched. The CDR3 loop spans 15 amino acids. CDR1 and CDR2 from the germline V gene are LNHDA and SQIVND (reference sequence). The CDR3 nucleotides are TGTGCCAGTAGTTCGACAGGGGGCTTCACCGGGGAGCTGTTTTTT. It is translated as CASSSTGGFTGELFF. The variable domain in full, with the rest retrieved from reference TRBV19 and TRBJ2-2, is DGGITQSPKYLFRKEGQNVTLSCEQNLNHDAMYWYRQDPGQGLRLIYYSQIVNDFQKGDIAEGYSVSREKKESFPLTVTSAQKNPTAFYLCASSSTGGFTGELFFGEGSRLTVL.